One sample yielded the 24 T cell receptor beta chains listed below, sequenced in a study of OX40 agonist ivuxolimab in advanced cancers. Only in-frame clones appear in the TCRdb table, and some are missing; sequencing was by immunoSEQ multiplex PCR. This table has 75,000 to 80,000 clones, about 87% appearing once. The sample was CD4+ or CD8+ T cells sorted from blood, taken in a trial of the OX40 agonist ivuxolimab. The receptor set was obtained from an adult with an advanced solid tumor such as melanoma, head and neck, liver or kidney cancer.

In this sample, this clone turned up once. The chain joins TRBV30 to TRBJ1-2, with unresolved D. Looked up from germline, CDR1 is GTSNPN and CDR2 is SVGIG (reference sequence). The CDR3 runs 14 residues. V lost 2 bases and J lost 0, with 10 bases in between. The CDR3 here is CAWSIERANYGYTF. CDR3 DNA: TGTGCCTGGAGTATCGAACGGGCTAACTATGGCTACACCTTC.

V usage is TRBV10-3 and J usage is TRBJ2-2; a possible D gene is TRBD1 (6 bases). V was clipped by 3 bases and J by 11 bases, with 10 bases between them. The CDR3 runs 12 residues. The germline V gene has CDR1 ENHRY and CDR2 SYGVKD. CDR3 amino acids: CAISDTGRELFF. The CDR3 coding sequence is TGTGCCATCAGTGACACAGGGAGAGAGCTGTTTTTT.

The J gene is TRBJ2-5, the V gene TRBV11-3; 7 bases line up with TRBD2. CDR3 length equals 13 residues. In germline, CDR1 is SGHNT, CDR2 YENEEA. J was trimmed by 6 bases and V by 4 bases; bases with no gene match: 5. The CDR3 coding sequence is TGTGCCAGCAGCTACGGACTAGAAAAGACCCAGTACTTC. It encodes CASSYGLEKTQYF.

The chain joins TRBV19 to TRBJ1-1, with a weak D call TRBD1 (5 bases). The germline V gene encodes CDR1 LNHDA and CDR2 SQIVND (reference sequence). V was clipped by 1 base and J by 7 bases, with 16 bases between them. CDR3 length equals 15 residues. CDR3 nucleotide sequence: TGTGCCAGTAGTATAGGTCCGACAGAAGTTGTTGAAGCTTTCTTT. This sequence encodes CASSIGPTEVVEAFF.

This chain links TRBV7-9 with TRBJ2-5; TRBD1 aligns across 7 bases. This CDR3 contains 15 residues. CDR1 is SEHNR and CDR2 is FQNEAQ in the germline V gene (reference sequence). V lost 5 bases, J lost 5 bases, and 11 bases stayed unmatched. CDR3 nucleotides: TGTGCCAGCAGCCCGCTAGCAGGGGGTAGGGAGACCCAGTACTTC. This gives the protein CASSPLAGGRETQYF.

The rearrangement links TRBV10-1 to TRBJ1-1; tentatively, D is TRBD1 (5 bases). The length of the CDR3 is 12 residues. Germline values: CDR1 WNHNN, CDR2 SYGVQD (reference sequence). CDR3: CTPPGGRTEAFF. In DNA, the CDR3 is TGCACTCCCCCGGGGGGGAGGACTGAAGCTTTCTTT.

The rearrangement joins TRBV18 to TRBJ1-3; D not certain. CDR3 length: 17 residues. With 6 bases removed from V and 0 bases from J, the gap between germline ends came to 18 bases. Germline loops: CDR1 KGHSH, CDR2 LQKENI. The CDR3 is CASSELQDQSSGNTIYF. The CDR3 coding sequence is TGTGCCAGCTCTGAGTTGCAGGACCAGAGCTCTGGAAACACCATATATTTT.

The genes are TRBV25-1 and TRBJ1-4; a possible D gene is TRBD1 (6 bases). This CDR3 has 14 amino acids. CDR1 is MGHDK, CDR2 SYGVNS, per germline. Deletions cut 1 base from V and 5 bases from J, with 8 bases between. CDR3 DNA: TGTGCCAGCAGTGAATCGGGGGGCAATGAAAAACTGTTTTTT. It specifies CASSESGGNEKLFF.

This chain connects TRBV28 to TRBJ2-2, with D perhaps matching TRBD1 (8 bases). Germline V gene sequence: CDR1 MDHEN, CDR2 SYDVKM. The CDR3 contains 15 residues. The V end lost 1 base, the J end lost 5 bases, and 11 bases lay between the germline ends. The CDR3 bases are TGTGCCAGCAGTTTATTACAGGGGGGGACCGGGGAGCTGTTTTTT. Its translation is CASSLLQGGTGELFF.

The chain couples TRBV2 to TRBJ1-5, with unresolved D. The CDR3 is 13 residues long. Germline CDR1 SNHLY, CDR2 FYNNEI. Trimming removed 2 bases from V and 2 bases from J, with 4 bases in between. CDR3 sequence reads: CASSESRNQPQHF. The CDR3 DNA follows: TGTGCCAGCAGTGAAAGCCGCAATCAGCCCCAGCATTTT.

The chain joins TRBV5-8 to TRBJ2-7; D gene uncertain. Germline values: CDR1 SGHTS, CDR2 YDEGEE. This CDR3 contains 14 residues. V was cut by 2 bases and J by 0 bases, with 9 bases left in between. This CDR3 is CASSFWGSSYEQYF. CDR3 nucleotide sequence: TGTGCCAGCAGCTTTTGGGGAAGCTCCTACGAGCAGTACTTC.

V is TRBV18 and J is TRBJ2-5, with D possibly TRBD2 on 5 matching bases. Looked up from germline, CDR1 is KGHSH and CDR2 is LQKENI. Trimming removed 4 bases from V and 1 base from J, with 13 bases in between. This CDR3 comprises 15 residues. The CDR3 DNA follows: TGTGCCAGCTCACTACCGAGGGCCCTCCAAGAGACCCAGTACTTC. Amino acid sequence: CASSLPRALQETQYF. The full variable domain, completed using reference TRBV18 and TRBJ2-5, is NAGVMQNPRHLVRRRGQEARLRCSPMKGHSHVYWYRQLPEEGLKFMVYLQKENIIDESGMPKERFSAEFPKEGPSILRIQQVVRGDSAAYFCASSLPRALQETQYFGPGTRLLVL.

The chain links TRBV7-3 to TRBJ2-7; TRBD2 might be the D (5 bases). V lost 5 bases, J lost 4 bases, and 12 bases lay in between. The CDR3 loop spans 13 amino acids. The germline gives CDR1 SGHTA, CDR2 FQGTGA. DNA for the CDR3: TGTGCCAGCAGCCCCTGGCGCGGGTACGAGCAGTACTTC. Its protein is CASSPWRGYEQYF. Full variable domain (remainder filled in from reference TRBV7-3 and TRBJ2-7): GAGVSQTPSNKVTEKGKYVELRCDPISGHTALYWYRQSLGQGPEFLIYFQGTGAADDSGLPNDRFFAVRPEGSVSTLKIQRTERGDSAVYLCASSPWRGYEQYFGPGTRLTVT.

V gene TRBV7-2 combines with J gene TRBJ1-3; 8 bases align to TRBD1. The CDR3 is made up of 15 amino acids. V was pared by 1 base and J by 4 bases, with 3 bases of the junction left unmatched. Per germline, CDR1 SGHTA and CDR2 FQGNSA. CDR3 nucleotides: TGTGCCAGCAGCTTAGGGACAGGGAAAGGAAACACCATATATTTT. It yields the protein CASSLGTGKGNTIYF.

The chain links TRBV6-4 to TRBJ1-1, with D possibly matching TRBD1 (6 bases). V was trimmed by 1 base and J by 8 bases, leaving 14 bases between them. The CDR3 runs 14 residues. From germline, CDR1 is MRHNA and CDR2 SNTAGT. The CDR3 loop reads CASSDFLGGGEAFF. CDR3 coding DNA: TGTGCCAGCAGTGACTTTCTCGGGGGCGGGGAAGCTTTCTTT.

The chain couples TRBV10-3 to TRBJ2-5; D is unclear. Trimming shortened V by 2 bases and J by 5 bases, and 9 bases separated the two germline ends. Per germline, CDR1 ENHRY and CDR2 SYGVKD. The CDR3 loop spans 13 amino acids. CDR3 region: CAISETLGETQYF. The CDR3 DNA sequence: TGTGCCATCAGTGAGACACTGGGGGAGACCCAGTACTTC.

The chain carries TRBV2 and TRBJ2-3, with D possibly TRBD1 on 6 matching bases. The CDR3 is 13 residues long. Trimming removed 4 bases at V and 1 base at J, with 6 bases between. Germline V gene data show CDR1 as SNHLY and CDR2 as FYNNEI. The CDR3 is CASSGQGTDTQYF. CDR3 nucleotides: TGTGCCAGCAGTGGACAGGGCACAGATACGCAGTATTTT.

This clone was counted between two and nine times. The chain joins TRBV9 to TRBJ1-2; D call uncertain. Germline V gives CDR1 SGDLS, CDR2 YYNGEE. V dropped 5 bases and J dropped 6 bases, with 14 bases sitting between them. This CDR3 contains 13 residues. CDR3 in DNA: TGTGCCAGCAGTGCCTACTCGTTGGATGGCTACACCTTC. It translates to CASSAYSLDGYTF. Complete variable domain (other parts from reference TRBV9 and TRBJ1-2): DSGVTQTPKHLITATGQRVTLRCSPRSGDLSVYWYQQSLDQGLQFLIQYYNGEERAKGNILERFSAQQFPDLHSELNLSSLELGDSALYFCASSAYSLDGYTFGSGTRLTVV.

The CDR3 reads CATRDSYGYTF. CDR3 nucleotide sequence: TGTGCCACCAGGGACAGCTATGGCTACACCTTC. This chain joins TRBV10-3 and TRBJ1-2; the match to TRBD1 covers 7 bases. The germline CDR1 and CDR2 sequences are ENHRY and SYGVKD. V was clipped by 10 bases and J by 4 bases; unmatched bases: 3. The CDR3 contains 11 residues.

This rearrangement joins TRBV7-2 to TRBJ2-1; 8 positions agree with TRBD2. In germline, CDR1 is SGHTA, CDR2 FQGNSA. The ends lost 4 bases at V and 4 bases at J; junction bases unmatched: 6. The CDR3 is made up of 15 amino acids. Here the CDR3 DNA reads TGTGCCAGCAGCTCCAGCGGGGGTGGATACAATGAGCAGTTCTTC. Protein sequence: CASSSSGGGYNEQFF.

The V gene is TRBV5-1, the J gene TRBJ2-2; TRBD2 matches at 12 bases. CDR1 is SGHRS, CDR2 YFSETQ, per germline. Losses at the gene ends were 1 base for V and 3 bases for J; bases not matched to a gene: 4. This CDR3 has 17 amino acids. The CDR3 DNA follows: TGCGCCAGCAGCTTGACTAGCGGGAGGCCGGACACCGGGGAGCTGTTTTTT. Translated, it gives CASSLTSGRPDTGELFF.

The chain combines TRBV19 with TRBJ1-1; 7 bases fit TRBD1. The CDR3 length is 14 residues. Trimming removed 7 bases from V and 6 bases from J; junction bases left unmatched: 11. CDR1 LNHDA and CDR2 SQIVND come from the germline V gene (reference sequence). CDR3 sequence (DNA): TGTGCCAGTACCACGACAGGGAAGGTCTCTGAAGCTTTCTTT. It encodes CASTTTGKVSEAFF.

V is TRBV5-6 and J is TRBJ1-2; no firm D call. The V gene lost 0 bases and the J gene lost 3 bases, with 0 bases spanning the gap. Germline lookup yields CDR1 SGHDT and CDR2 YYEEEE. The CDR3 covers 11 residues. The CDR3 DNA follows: TGTGCCAGCAGCTTGGACTATGGCTACACCTTC. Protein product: CASSLDYGYTF.

The CDR3 sequence is CASSLYRTGANVLTF. CDR3 coding DNA: TGTGCCAGCAGCTTGTACAGAACCGGGGCCAACGTCCTGACTTTC. V usage is TRBV5-8 and J usage is TRBJ2-6; D uncertain. Per germline, CDR1 SGHTS and CDR2 YDEGEE. V lost 1 base to trimming and J lost 4 bases, with 9 bases between them. This CDR3 spans 15 amino acids. Full variable domain (remainder filled in from reference TRBV5-8 and TRBJ2-6): EAGVTQSPTHLIKTRGQQATLRCSPISGHTSVYWYQQALGLGLQFLLWYDEGEERNRGNFPPRFSGRQFPNYSSELNVNALELEDSALYLCASSLYRTGANVLTFGAGSRLTVL.